Below are 10 T cell receptor beta chains sequenced from a single sample in a study of cytomegalovirus exposure and HLA in healthy donors (dated by TCRdb to 2017 to 2019). To prepare the library, the immunoSEQ multiplex PCR assay was applied. For the multiplex PCR, a mixture combining 60 forward primers for TCR Vbeta segments and 13 reverse primers for TCR Jbeta segments was used. The immuneACCESS repertoire file appears here via TCRdb, limited to in-frame rearrangements. These files lack a portion of the clones; in checked studies, under half of the deficit traces to unresolved V genes, and the cause of the others is not known. The sample table records more than 200,000 clones; about two thirds of these occur just once. Clones ranked in the top ten supply about 2.5% of the sample. The material sequenced was PBMCs. The receptors were sampled from a man between 40 and 49 years old in good health and CMV-seropositive.

The gene calls are TRBV5-8 and TRBJ1-5, with TRBD1 as a possible D gene (5 bases). Trimming removed 1 base from V and 5 bases from J, with 19 bases in between. Germline CDR1 SGHTS, CDR2 YDEGEE. This CDR3 is built from 17 residues. The CDR3 region is CASSLRVGPPGDQPQHF. As DNA, the CDR3 is TGTGCCAGCAGCTTGAGAGTTGGACCCCCGGGGGATCAGCCCCAGCATTTT.

The V gene is TRBV2, the J gene TRBJ2-3; D may be TRBD2 (6 bases). Per the germline V gene, CDR1 is SNHLY and CDR2 is FYNNEI. Trimming took off 0 bases at V and 0 bases at J, with 10 bases between the two ends. The CDR3 is made up of 16 amino acids. In nucleotides, the CDR3 is TGTGCCAGCAGTGAAGCGGATGGGGGGAGCACAGATACGCAGTATTTT. This gives the protein CASSEADGGSTDTQYF.

The chain has TRBV7-2 and TRBJ1-5; TRBD1 agrees at 9 bases. The germline CDR1 and CDR2 sequences are SGHTA and FQGNSA. This CDR3 has 16 amino acids. The ends lost 5 bases at V and 0 bases at J; junction bases unmatched: 5. CDR3: CASSHGQGTSNQPQHF. CDR3 nucleotides: TGTGCCAGCAGCCACGGACAGGGGACTAGCAATCAGCCCCAGCATTTT.

This clone has just a few counts. The chain joins TRBV6-1 to TRBJ2-5; 11 nucleotides agree with TRBD1. The J call could be wrong; TRBJ2-7 is a better fit for the DNA end. From germline, CDR1 is MNHNS and CDR2 SASEGT. This CDR3 is built from 14 residues. CDR3 nucleotide sequence: TGTGCCAGCAGCGGGACAGGGGGGACCTACGAGCAGTACTTC. This encodes CASSGTGGTYEQYF.

Comment on this clone: Just one base apart from a much larger clone, this may be a read error. This chain joins TRBV11-3 and TRBJ1-1; TRBD1 is a possible D gene (5 bases). The ends were cut back, 2 bases at V and 1 base at J, with 5 bases in the middle. This CDR3 region has 13 residues. Germline assignment: CDR1 SGHNT and CDR2 YENEEA. The CDR3 loop is CASSLTGNTEAFF. DNA for the CDR3: TGTGCCAGCAGCTTAACAGGGAACACTGAAGCTTTCTTT.

The rearrangement links TRBV11-2 to TRBJ1-5, with no clear D. Trimming removed 5 bases at V and 5 bases at J, with 10 bases between. Germline V gives CDR1 SGHAT, CDR2 FQNNGV. The CDR3 length is 13 residues. CDR3 sequence (DNA): TGTGCCAGCAGCGCAAGGGAGGATCAGCCCCAGCATTTT. As protein: CASSAREDQPQHF.

This clone was seen a handful of times. At one end, the junction sequence differs from germline, possibly due to a read error. This chain joins TRBV19 and TRBJ2-1, with TRBD1 as a possible D gene (5 bases). CDR1 is LNHDA and CDR2 is SQIVND in the germline V gene (reference sequence). The CDR3 is made up of 12 amino acids. The CDR3, as DNA: TGTGCCAGTAGTATGGCAGGGAATGCGCAGTTCTTC. Translated, it gives CASSMAGNAQFF.

The chain is built from TRBV5-1 and TRBJ1-3; 9 nucleotides match TRBD1. J lost 10 bases, V lost 0 bases, and 8 bases had no gene match. Germline loops: CDR1 SGHRS, CDR2 YFSETQ. The CDR3 is made up of 15 amino acids. This CDR3 reads CASSLASGQGGTIYF. The CDR3 DNA sequence: TGCGCCAGCAGCTTGGCCTCGGGACAGGGTGGGACCATATATTTT.

J is TRBJ2-6 and V is TRBV9, with D possibly matching TRBD1 (6 bases). This CDR3 is built from 16 residues. CDR1 is SGDLS and CDR2 is YYNGEE in the germline V gene. Trimming cost V 2 bases and J 0 bases, with 9 bases left between them. The CDR3: CASSVGQLSGANVLTF. The CDR3 DNA is TGTGCCAGCAGCGTCGGACAGCTCTCTGGGGCCAACGTCCTGACTTTC.

J is TRBJ1-1 and V is TRBV10-2, with D possibly TRBD1 on 5 matching bases. CDR1 is WSHSY, CDR2 SAAADI, per germline. V was shortened by 2 bases and J by 6 bases, with 10 bases between the two germline ends. This CDR3 is built from 13 residues. CDR3 DNA sequence: TGCGCCAGCAGTGAGGGCAGGGCCGCTGAAGCTTTCTTT. This encodes CASSEGRAAEAFF.